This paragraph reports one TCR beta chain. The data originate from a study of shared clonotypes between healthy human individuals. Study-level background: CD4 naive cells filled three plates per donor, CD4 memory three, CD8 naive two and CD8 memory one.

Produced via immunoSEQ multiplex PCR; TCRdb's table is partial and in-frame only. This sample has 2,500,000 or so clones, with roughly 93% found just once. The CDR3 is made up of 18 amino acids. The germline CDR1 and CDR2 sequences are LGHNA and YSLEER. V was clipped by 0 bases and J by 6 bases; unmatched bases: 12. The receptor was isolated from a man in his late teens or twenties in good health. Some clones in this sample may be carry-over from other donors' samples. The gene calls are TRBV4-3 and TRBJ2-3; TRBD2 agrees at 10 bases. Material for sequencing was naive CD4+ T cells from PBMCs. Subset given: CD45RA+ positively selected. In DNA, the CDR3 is TGCGCCAGCAGCCAAGATGCCACTAGCGGGGCCCCTCCGGATACGCAGTATTTT. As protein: CASSQDATSGAPPDTQYF.